This T cell receptor beta chain was sequenced during a study of T cells in localized non-small cell lung cancer. The germline V gene encodes CDR1 SGHNT and CDR2 YENEEA. This CDR3 contains 16 residues. The V and J ends lost 5 bases and 6 bases respectively, with 21 bases between them. As regards this clone: Antigen: not known.

Using immunoSEQ multiplex PCR, the repertoire was profiled, and TCRdb retains in-frame clones only, with some absent. The sample lists 1,500 or so clones, around 20% occurring once. Study observations and caveats: The study sequenced only one region of the tumor. As a result, intratumor heterogeneity could not be excluded and remains possible. The study found T cell clonality highest in uninvolved adjacent lung, above tumor.

The material sequenced was normal lung tissue next to the tumor, taken before any cancer treatment. This sequence was found in a woman aged 40 to 75 with stage I lung adenocarcinoma. The chain is built from TRBV11-3 and TRBJ2-3; a possible D gene is TRBD1 (5 bases). The CDR3 coding sequence is TGTGCCAGCAGCCCCTGGGGCAGGGCGGCTTCGGATACGCAGTATTTT. Encoded protein: CASSPWGRAASDTQYF.